The 8 T cell receptor beta chains below come from one sample, sequenced in a study of cytomegalovirus exposure and HLA in healthy donors. The PCR employed 60 Vbeta primers together with 13 Jbeta primers. The data were produced by immunoSEQ multiplex PCR, yet TCRdb's version contains in-frame clones alone and is incomplete. The sample records 200,000 to 250,000 clones, approximately 80% being singletons. Sequences were obtained from PBMCs. The receptor set was obtained from a boy younger than 10 in good health and CMV-seronegative.

This clone was counted between two and nine times. No DNA is shown, since the ends of the CDR3 on it are uncertain; the CDR3 is the one TCRdb lists. V gene TRBV12-5 combines with J gene TRBJ2-2; TRBD2 is the table's D call and was not checked against the DNA. The CDR3 is 12 residues long, ends included. Germline V gene sequence: CDR1 LGHNT, CDR2 FRNRAP. The CDR3 here is CASGFGAGELFF.

The CDR3, as DNA: TGTGCCAGTAGTATTTCGACAGGGGGTCGGGAGCTGTTTTTT. Translating gives CASSISTGGRELFF. The V gene is TRBV19, the J gene TRBJ2-2; 9 bases fit TRBD1. Trimming cost V 3 bases and J 9 bases; bases outside gene matches: 5. CDR1 is LNHDA, CDR2 SQIVND, per germline (reference sequence). This CDR3 contains 14 residues.

In nucleotides, the CDR3 is TGTGCCAGCAGTTCAGGGGGAACGCAGTACTTC. The encoded protein is CASSSGGTQYF. The chain has TRBV27 and TRBJ2-7; 7 nucleotides align to TRBD1. CDR1 and CDR2 (germline): MNHEY, SMNVEV (reference sequence). The V and J ends lost 4 bases and 9 bases, in that order; junction bases with no gene match: 3. This CDR3 contains 11 residues.

The chain is built from TRBV1 and TRBJ1-1; the table calls TRBD1, which could not be checked here. TRBV1 is classified as a pseudogene. The CDR3 is made up of 14 amino acids. CDR3: CTSSQSVGAEEAFF. CDR3 sequence (DNA): TGCACCAGCAGCCAAAGCGTTGGGGCCGAGGAAGCTTTCTTT.

The V gene is TRBV4-1, the J gene TRBJ2-1; TRBD2 might be the D (6 bases). From germline, CDR1 is MGHRA and CDR2 YSYEKL. Trimming left V 2 bases short and J 8 bases short, with 16 bases between. CDR3 length equals 15 residues. CDR3: CASSQITSPLDEQFF. As DNA, the CDR3 is TGCGCCAGCAGCCAAATAACTAGCCCCCTGGATGAGCAGTTCTTC.

V gene TRBV19 combines with J gene TRBJ1-5; no definite D call. There are 15 residues in the CDR3. V shed 8 bases and J shed 2 bases, with 16 bases lying between them. Germline assignment: CDR1 LNHDA and CDR2 SQIVND (reference sequence). The CDR3 DNA is TGTGCCAGTTCCGCCAGGACGCGGGGCAATCAGCCCCAGCATTTT. Protein sequence: CASSARTRGNQPQHF.

This clone was counted once. V usage is TRBV29-1 and J usage is TRBJ1-2; D is unclear. The CDR3 is 14 residues long. The germline V gene encodes CDR1 SQVTM and CDR2 ANQGSEA. Trimming stripped 6 bases from V and 3 bases from J, with 17 bases between. The CDR3 protein is CSVTRSGEDYGYTF. Here the CDR3 DNA reads TGCAGCGTCACTCGCAGCGGGGAGGACTATGGCTACACCTTC. The entire variable domain, with the rest obtained from reference TRBV29-1 and TRBJ1-2, is as follows: SAVISQKPSRDICQRGTSLTIQCQVDSQVTMMFWYRQQPGQSLTLIATANQGSEATYESGFVIDKFPISRPNLTFSTLTVSNMSPEDSSIYLCSVTRSGEDYGYTFGSGTRLTVV.

The count of this clone is one. The V and J genes are TRBV29-1 and TRBJ2-5; 11 bases are a match to TRBD1. Trimming cost V 6 bases and J 5 bases; bases outside gene matches: 14. CDR1 and CDR2 from the germline V gene are SQVTM and ANQGSEA. CDR3 size: 16 residues. CDR3 nucleotide sequence: TGCAGCGTCAACAACCCAGGACAGGGGGCTTGGGAGACCCAGTACTTC. Translating it yields CSVNNPGQGAWETQYF.